This passage covers 2 T cell receptor beta chains from one sample sequenced in a study of cytomegalovirus exposure and HLA in healthy donors. 13 Jbeta primers and 60 Vbeta primers were used for the PCR. Libraries were prepared by immunoSEQ multiplex PCR; TCRdb keeps only in-frame clonotypes and omits some of them. The repertoire has roughly 140,000 clones, around 79% of them found once; the top ten carry under 3%. Sequenced material: PBMCs. The receptor set was obtained from a middle-aged man in good health and CMV-seropositive.

The chain links TRBV6-5 to TRBJ1-2; D is perhaps TRBD1 (5 bases). The CDR3 length is 13 residues. Trimming took 2 bases from V and 5 from J, leaving 9 bases between them. Germline loops: CDR1 MNHEY, CDR2 SVGAGI. CDR3 amino acids: CASSYRDRYGYTF. In DNA form, the CDR3 reads TGTGCCAGCAGTTACAGAGACAGATATGGCTACACCTTC.

This chain uses TRBV28 with TRBJ1-2; TRBD1 matches 7 bases. The ends lost 6 bases at V and 8 bases at J; junction bases unmatched: 12. The germline CDR1 and CDR2 sequences are MDHEN and SYDVKM. This CDR3 contains 14 residues. The CDR3 here is CASRGGQILSGYTF. In DNA form, the CDR3 reads TGTGCCAGCAGGGGGGGACAGATCCTATCCGGCTACACCTTC.